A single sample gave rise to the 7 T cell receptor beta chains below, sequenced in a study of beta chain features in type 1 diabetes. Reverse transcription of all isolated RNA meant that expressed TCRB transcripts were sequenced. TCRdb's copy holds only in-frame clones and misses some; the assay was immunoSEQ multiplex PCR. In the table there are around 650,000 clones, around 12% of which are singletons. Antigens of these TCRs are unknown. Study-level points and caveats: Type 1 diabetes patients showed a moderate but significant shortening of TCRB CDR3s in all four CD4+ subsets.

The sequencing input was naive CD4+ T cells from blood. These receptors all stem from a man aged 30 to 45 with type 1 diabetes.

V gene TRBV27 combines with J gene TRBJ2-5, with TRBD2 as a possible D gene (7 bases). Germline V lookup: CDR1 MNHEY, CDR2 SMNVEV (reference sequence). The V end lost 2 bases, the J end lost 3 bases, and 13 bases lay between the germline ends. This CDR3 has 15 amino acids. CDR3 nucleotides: TGTGCCAGCAGTTTACGGGGGGCGCGAGAAGAGACCCAGTACTTC. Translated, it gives CASSLRGAREETQYF.

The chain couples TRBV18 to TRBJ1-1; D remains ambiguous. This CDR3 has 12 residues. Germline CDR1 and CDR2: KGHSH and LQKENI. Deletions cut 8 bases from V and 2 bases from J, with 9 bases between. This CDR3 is CASLQLNTEAFF. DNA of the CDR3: TGTGCCAGCCTACAGCTCAACACTGAAGCTTTCTTT.

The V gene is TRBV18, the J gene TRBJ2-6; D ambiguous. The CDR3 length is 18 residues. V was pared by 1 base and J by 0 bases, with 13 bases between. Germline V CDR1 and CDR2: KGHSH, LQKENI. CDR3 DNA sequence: TGTGCCAGCTCACCACAAGGATCCGTCCACTCTGGGGCCAACGTCCTGACTTTC. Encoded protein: CASSPQGSVHSGANVLTF.

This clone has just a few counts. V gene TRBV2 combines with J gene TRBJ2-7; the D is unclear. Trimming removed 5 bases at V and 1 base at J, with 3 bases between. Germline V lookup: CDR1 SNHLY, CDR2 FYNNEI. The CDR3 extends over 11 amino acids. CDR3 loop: CASSKSYEQYF. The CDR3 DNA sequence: TGTGCCAGCAGTAAATCCTACGAGCAGTACTTC.

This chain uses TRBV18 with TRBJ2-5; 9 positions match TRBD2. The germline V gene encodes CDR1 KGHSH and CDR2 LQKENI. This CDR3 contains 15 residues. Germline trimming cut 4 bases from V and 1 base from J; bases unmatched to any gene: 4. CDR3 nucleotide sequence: TGTGCCAGCTCACGAGCGGGGGGCTTCCAAGAGACCCAGTACTTC. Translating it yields CASSRAGGFQETQYF.

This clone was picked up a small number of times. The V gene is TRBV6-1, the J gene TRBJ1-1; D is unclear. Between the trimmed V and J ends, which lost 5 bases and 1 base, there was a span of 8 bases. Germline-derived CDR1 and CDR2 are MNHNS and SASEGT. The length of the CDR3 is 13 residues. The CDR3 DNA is TGTGCCAGCAGTCTCCGGGGGAACACTGAAGCTTTCTTT. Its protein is CASSLRGNTEAFF.

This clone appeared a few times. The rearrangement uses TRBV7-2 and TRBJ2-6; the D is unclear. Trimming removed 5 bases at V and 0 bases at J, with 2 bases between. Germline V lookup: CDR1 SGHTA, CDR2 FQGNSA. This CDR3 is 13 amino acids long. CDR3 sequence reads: CASSRSGANVLTF. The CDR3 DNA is TGTGCCAGCAGCCGCTCTGGGGCCAACGTCCTGACTTTC.